The following is a TCR beta chain sequence with its context. Germline trimming cut 3 bases from V and 1 base from J; bases unmatched to any gene: 2. The CDR3 runs 15 residues. Germline CDR1 and CDR2: MDHEN and SYDVKM. The data were taken from a study of technical replicates of blood from a few donors. Repertoires were generated with immunoSEQ multiplex PCR, while TCRdb's copy carries only in-frame clones and drops some. There are tens of thousands of clones in the sample; 94% occur only once, and over 0.2% lies in the top ten. The sequence was collected from a human donor in good health. Specimen: T cells isolated from PBMCs. The chain is built from TRBV28 and TRBJ2-5; 10 bases fit TRBD2. As DNA, the CDR3 is TGTGCCAGCAGTTTGGCTAGCGGGAGCCAAGAGACCCAGTACTTC. This gives the protein CASSLASGSQETQYF.